Listed below are T cell receptor beta chains from one sample, sequenced in a study of T cells after posttransplantation cyclophosphamide. Method: immunoSEQ multiplex PCR; TCRdb's copy keeps in-frame clones and lacks some. Altogether 40,000 to 55,000 clones were found in the sample, and no singletons occur. Sequenced input: PBMCs. Every receptor here comes from a man between 40 and 49 years old in good health, CMV-negative, and a related stem cell transplant donor. Both conserved end residues are part of each CDR3. D genes are given only for firm matches. Rows may omit the clone size; those that give it use once, few, many or a size class.

>TRBV19|TRBJ1-2|.|many
CASSIASRDFYGYTF
TGTGCCAGTAGTATCGCAAGCCGGGACTTCTATGGCTACACCTTC
>TRBV19|TRBJ1-2|.|many
CASSIRGGASGYTF
TGTGCCAGTAGTATTCGCGGGGGGGCGTCTGGCTACACCTTC
>TRBV4-2|TRBJ2-3|.|many
CASSQEFRGTDTQYF
TGTGCCAGCAGCCAAGAATTCCGGGGCACAGATACGCAGTATTTT
>TRBV2|TRBJ2-2|.|many
CASSATGMNTGELFF
TGTGCCAGCAGTGCGACGGGAATGAACACCGGGGAGCTGTTTTTT
>TRBV15|TRBJ2-3|TRBD2|many
CATETSGVTDTQYF
TGTGCCACGGAGACTAGCGGGGTCACAGATACGCAGTATTTT
>TRBV19|TRBJ1-1|TRBD1|many
CASSMQQGGNEAFF
TGTGCCAGTAGTATGCAACAGGGGGGGAATGAAGCTTTCTTT
>TRBV9|TRBJ2-3|TRBD2|many
CASNLAGTSTDTQYF
TGTGCCTCGAATTTAGCGGGGACTAGCACAGATACGCAGTATTTT
>TRBV2|TRBJ1-5|.|many
CASRGWGNSNQPQHF
TGTGCCAGCCGGGGGTGGGGGAATAGCAATCAGCCCCAGCATTTT
>TRBV11-2|TRBJ2-3|.|few
CASSLEARTPRPGTQYF
TGTGCCAGCAGCTTAGAAGCCCGGACTCCCAGGCCGGGTACGCAGTATTTT
>TRBV5-1|TRBJ2-6|.|many
CASSSQISGANVLTF
TGCGCCAGCAGCTCCCAAATCTCTGGGGCCAACGTCCTGACTTTC
>TRBV18|TRBJ1-2|.|.
CASSPNRNYGYTF
TGTGCCAGCTCACCAAACAGAAACTATGGCTACACCTTC
>TRBV4-2|TRBJ1-1|.|many
CASSQDLLPNTEAFF
TGTGCCAGCAGCCAAGATCTACTACCTAACACTGAAGCTTTCTTT
>TRBV7-9|TRBJ1-1|.|many
CASLGYSWGGTEAFF
TGTGCCAGCCTCGGGTATTCGTGGGGGGGCACTGAAGCTTTCTTT
>TRBV30|TRBJ1-3|.|.
CAWSTSLSSGNTIYF
TGTGCCTGGAGTACGAGCTTATCCTCTGGAAACACCATATATTTT
>TRBV2|TRBJ2-3|.|.
CASSGQVSTDTQYF
TGTGCCAGCAGTGGACAGGTTAGCACAGATACGCAGTATTTT
>TRBV5-1|TRBJ2-7|TRBD1|many
CASSSPGQGSYEQYF
TGCGCCAGCAGCTCACCGGGACAGGGTTCCTACGAGCAGTACTTC
>TRBV9|TRBJ1-1|.|many
CASSVGGANTEAFF
TGTGCCAGCAGCGTAGGCGGGGCGAACACTGAAGCTTTCTTT
>TRBV9|TRBJ2-1|.|few
CASSVGGEQFF
TGTGCCAGCAGCGTTGGGGGGGAGCAGTTCTTC
>TRBV18|TRBJ1-1|.|many
CASSPRGVNTEAFF
TGTGCCAGCTCACCCCGGGGGGTTAACACTGAAGCTTTCTTT
>TRBV7-9|TRBJ1-2|TRBD1|many
CASSYGQVVNYGYTF
TGTGCCAGCAGCTATGGACAGGTGGTCAACTATGGCTACACCTTC
>TRBV15|TRBJ2-1|.|many
CATSWSNSYNEQFF
TGTGCCACCAGCTGGAGTAACTCCTACAATGAGCAGTTCTTC
>TRBV6-1|TRBJ2-2|TRBD2|many
CASRRLAGSAGELFF
TGTGCCAGCAGACGACTAGCGGGATCAGCCGGGGAGCTGTTTTTT
>TRBV7-2|TRBJ2-7|TRBD2|few
CASSLIWGGTYEQYF
TGTGCCAGCAGCTTAATCTGGGGGGGTACCTACGAGCAGTACTTC
>TRBV2|TRBJ2-1|TRBD2|many
CASSAGGQFF
TGTGCCAGCAGTGCGGGGGGGCAGTTCTTC
>TRBV27|TRBJ2-2|.|.
CASSFIGGAGSGTGELFF
TGTGCCAGCAGTTTCATTGGGGGGGCGGGGTCGGGCACCGGGGAGCTGTTTTTT
>TRBV13|TRBJ2-7|TRBD1|many
CASSVRQGVREQYF
TGTGCCAGCAGCGTACGACAGGGCGTGAGGGAGCAGTACTTC
>TRBV30|TRBJ1-2|.|many
CAWSVLAGDNYGYTF
TGTGCCTGGAGTGTTCTGGCAGGGGACAACTATGGCTACACCTTC
>TRBV19|TRBJ2-3|TRBD1|many
CASSMRTGASTDTQYF
TGTGCCAGTAGTATGAGGACAGGGGCTAGCACAGATACGCAGTATTTT
>TRBV5-1|TRBJ2-1|.|many
CASSFHGQSSYNEQFF
TGCGCCAGCAGCTTTCATGGACAGAGCTCCTACAATGAGCAGTTCTTC
>TRBV7-9|TRBJ2-2|.|many
CASSRTASGVLRTGELFF
TGTGCCAGCAGCCGAACCGCCTCGGGGGTCCTCAGAACCGGGGAGCTGTTTTTT
>TRBV6-5|TRBJ2-7|TRBD1|many
CASGTGGYEQYF
TGTGCTTCCGGGACAGGCGGATACGAACAGTACTTC
>TRBV7-9|TRBJ1-1|.|many
CASSPDSREDTEAFF
TGTGCCAGCAGCCCGGACAGCCGGGAAGACACTGAAGCTTTCTTT
>TRBV2|TRBJ1-1|.|many
CASTRGGRVAEAFF
TGTGCCAGCACTCGTGGCGGGAGGGTCGCTGAAGCTTTCTTT
>TRBV30|TRBJ2-3|.|few
CAWKLSGATQYF
TGTGCCTGGAAACTTAGTGGAGCTACGCAGTATTTT
>TRBV9|TRBJ2-1|TRBD2|many
CASSLGLAGDEQFF
TGTGCCAGCAGCCTGGGACTAGCGGGCGATGAGCAGTTCTTC
>TRBV19|TRBJ1-6|.|many
CASSIAGNSPLHF
TGTGCCAGTAGTATAGCCGGGAATTCACCCCTCCACTTT
>TRBV6-5|TRBJ1-1|.|many
CASSYSSLNTEAFF
TGTGCCAGCAGTTACTCGAGTCTGAACACTGAAGCTTTCTTT
>TRBV15|TRBJ2-3|.|many
CATSRDLGGGADTQYF
TGTGCCACCAGCAGAGATCTGGGAGGGGGTGCAGATACGCAGTATTTT
>TRBV11-2|TRBJ1-3|.|many
CASSLGGQGRNTIYF
TGTGCCAGCAGCTTAGGGGGCCAGGGAAGAAACACCATATATTTT
>TRBV5-4|TRBJ2-3|TRBD2|many
CASSQGTSGSSYADTQYF
TGTGCCAGCAGCCAAGGGACTAGCGGGAGTTCATACGCAGATACGCAGTATTTT
>TRBV15|TRBJ2-1|TRBD1|many
CATSRDSNTGTGTNEQFF
TGTGCCACCAGCAGAGACTCAAATACCGGGACAGGGACCAATGAGCAGTTCTTC